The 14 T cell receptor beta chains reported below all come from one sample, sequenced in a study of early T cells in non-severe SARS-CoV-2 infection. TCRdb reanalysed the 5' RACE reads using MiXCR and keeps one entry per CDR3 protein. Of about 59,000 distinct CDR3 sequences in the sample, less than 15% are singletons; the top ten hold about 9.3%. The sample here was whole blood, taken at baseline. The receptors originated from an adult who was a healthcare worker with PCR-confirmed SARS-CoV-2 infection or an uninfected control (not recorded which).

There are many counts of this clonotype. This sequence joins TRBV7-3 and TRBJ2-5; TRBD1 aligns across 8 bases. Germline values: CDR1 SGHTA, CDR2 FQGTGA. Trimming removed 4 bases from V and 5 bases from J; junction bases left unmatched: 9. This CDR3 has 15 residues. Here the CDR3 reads CASSSQGASMETQYF. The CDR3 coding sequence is TGTGCCAGCAGCTCCCAGGGGGCGAGTATGGAGACCCAGTACTTC.

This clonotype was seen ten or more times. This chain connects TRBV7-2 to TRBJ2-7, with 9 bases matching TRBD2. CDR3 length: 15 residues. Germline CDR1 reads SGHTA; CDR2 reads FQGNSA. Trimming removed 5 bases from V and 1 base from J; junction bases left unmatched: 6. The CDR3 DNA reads TGTGCCAGCAGCCCATTAGCGGGAGTTTCCTACGAGCAGTACTTC. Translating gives CASSPLAGVSYEQYF.

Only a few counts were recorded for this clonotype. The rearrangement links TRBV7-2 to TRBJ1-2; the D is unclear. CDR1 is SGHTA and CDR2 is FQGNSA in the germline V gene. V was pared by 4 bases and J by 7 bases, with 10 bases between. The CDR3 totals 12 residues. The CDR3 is CASSSRQLGYTF. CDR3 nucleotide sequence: TGTGCCAGCAGCTCCCGACAACTTGGCTACACCTTC.

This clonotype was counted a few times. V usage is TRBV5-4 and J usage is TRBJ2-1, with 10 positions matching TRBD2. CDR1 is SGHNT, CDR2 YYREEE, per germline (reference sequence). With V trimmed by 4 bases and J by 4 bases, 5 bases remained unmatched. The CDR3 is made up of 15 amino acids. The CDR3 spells CASSPFSGGYNEQFF. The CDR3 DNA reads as TGTGCCAGCAGCCCCTTTAGCGGGGGGTACAATGAGCAGTTCTTC.

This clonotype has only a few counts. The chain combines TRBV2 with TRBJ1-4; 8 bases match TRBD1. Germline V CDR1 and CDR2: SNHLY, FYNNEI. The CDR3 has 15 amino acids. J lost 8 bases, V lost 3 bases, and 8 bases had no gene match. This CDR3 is CASSEMGQADEKLFF. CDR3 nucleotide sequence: TGTGCCAGCAGTGAGATGGGACAGGCGGACGAAAAACTGTTTTTT.

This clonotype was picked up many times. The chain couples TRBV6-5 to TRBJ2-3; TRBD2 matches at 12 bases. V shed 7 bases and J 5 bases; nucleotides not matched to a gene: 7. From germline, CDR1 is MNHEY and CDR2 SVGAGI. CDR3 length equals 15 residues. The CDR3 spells CASKSRLAGVDTQYF. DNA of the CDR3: TGTGCCAGCAAGTCCCGACTAGCGGGAGTAGATACGCAGTATTTT.

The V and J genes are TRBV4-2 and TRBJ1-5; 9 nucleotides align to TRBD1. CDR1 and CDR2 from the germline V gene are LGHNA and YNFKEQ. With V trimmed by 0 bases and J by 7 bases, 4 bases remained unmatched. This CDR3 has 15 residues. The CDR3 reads CASSQERDRVQPQHF. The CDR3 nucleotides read TGTGCCAGCAGCCAAGAACGGGACAGGGTCCAGCCCCAGCATTTT.

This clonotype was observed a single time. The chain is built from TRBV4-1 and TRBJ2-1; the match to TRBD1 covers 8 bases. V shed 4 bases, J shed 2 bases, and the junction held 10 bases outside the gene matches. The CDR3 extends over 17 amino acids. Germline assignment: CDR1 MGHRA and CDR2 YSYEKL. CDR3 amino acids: CASSPPGQGNPYNEQFF. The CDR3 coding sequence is TGCGCCAGCAGCCCTCCCGGACAGGGAAACCCCTACAATGAGCAGTTCTTC.

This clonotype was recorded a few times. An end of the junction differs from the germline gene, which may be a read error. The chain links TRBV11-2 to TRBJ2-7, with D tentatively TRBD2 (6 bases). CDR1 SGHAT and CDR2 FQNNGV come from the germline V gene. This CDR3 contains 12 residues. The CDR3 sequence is CASSLGGRSLNF. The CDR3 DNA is TGTGCCAGCAGCTTGGGGGGTAGGTCACTGAACTTC.

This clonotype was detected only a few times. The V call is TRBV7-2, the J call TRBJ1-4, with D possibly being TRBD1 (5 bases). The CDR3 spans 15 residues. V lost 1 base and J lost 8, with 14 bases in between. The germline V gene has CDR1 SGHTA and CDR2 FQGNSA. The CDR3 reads CASSLVGRAGEKLFF. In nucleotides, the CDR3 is TGTGCCAGCAGCTTAGTGGGCAGGGCTGGAGAAAAACTGTTTTTT.

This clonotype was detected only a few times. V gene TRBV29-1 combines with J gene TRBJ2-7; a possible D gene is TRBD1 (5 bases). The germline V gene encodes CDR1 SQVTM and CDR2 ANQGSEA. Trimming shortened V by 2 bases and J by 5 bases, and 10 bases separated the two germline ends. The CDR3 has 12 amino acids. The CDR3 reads CSVEPQGNEQYF. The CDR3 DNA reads TGCAGCGTTGAACCCCAGGGAAACGAGCAGTACTTC.

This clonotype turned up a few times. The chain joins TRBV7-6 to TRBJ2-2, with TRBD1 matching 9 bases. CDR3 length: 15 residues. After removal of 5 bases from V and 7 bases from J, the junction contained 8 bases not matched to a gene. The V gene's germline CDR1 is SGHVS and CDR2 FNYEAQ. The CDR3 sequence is CASSPSGTGHGELFF. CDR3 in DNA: TGTGCCAGCAGCCCTTCCGGGACAGGGCACGGGGAGCTGTTTTTT.

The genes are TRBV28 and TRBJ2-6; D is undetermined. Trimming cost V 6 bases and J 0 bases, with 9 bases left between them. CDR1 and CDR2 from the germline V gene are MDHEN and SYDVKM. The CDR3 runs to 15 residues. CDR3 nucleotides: TGTGCCAGCAGCCGTAGGATCTCTGGGGCCAACGTCCTGACTTTC. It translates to CASSRRISGANVLTF.

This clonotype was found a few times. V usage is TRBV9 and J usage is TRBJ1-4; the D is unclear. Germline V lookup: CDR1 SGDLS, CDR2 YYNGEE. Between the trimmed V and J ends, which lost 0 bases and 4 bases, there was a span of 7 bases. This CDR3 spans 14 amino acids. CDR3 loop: CASSVEVINEKLFF. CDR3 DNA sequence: TGTGCCAGCAGCGTAGAGGTGATTAATGAAAAACTGTTTTTT.